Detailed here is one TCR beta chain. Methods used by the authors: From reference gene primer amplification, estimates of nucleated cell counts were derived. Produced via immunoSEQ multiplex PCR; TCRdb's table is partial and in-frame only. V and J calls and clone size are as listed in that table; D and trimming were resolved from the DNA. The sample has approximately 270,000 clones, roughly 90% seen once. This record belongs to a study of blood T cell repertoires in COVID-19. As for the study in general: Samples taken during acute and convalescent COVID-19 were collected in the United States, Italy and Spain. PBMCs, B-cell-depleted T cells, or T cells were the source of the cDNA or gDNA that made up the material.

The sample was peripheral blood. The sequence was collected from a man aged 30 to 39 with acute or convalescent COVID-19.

The CDR3 is CASSQDLAGRGYGYTF. The DNA for the CDR3 is TGCGCCAGCAGCCAAGATCTCGCAGGGCGCGGCTATGGCTACACCTTC. The chain joins TRBV4-1 to TRBJ1-2, with D maybe TRBD1 (5 bases). The germline V gene has CDR1 MGHRA and CDR2 YSYEKL. The CDR3 has 16 residues. The V gene lost 0 bases and the J gene lost 4 bases, with 15 bases spanning the gap.